The 30 T cell receptor beta chains below were found in one sample sequenced in a study of cytomegalovirus exposure and HLA in healthy donors. 60 Vbeta and 13 Jbeta primers were used in PCR. Clones were read by immunoSEQ multiplex PCR, and TCRdb kept only the in-frame ones, dropping some. The sample holds over 100,000 clones, under 85% seen once. Sample: PBMCs. Receptor source: a woman between 45 and 65 years old in good health and CMV-seropositive.

The chain links TRBV2 to TRBJ1-4; D is possibly TRBD1 (5 bases). Germline CDR1 is SNHLY and CDR2 is FYNNEI. The length of the CDR3 is 15 residues. Trimming pared 2 bases from V and 0 bases from J, leaving 7 bases between. This chain's CDR3 is CASSEPGTTNEKLFF. Here the CDR3 DNA reads TGTGCCAGCAGTGAACCAGGGACAACTAATGAAAAACTGTTTTTT. The full variable domain, its missing parts supplied by reference TRBV2 and TRBJ1-4, is EPEVTQTPSHQVTQMGQEVILRCVPISNHLYFYWYRQILGQKVEFLVSFYNNEISEKSEIFDDQFSVERPDGSNFTLKIRSTKLEDSAMYFCASSEPGTTNEKLFFGSGTQLSVL.

This clone was counted a few times. The V gene is TRBV25-1, the J gene TRBJ2-2; D is possibly TRBD2 (5 bases). Germline CDR1 is MGHDK and CDR2 is SYGVNS. Trimming stripped 5 bases from V and 4 bases from J, with 8 bases between. The CDR3 covers 13 residues. The chain's CDR3 is CASSSGGTGELFF. The CDR3 bases are TGTGCCAGCAGTAGCGGCGGCACCGGGGAGCTGTTTTTT. Filled out from reference TRBV25-1 and TRBJ2-2, the complete variable domain reads EADIYQTPRYLVIGTGKKITLECSQTMGHDKMYWYQQDPGMELHLIHYSYGVNSTEKGDLSSESTVSRIRTEHFPLTLESARPSHTSQYLCASSSGGTGELFFGEGSRLTVL.

V and J are TRBV7-9 and TRBJ2-3; 9 nucleotides match TRBD2. CDR1 and CDR2 (germline): SEHNR, FQNEAQ (reference sequence). V shed 0 bases and J 0 bases; nucleotides not matched to a gene: 7. CDR3 length equals 18 residues. The CDR3 coding sequence is TGTGCCAGCAGCTTAGCCGGACTAGCGCGTATGAGCACAGATACGCAGTATTTT. Translated: CASSLAGLARMSTDTQYF.

In its sample, this clone was seen a few times. This rearrangement joins TRBV19 to TRBJ1-1; D remains unclear. V gave up 3 bases and J gave up 2 bases, with 7 bases separating them. Per the germline V gene, CDR1 is LNHDA and CDR2 is SQIVND (reference sequence). This CDR3 has 13 residues. This chain's CDR3 is CASSMSANTEAFF. As DNA, the CDR3 is TGTGCCAGTAGTATGAGCGCAAACACTGAAGCTTTCTTT.

The J gene is TRBJ2-2, the V gene TRBV7-2, with TRBD2 identical over 8 bases. From germline, CDR1 is SGHTA and CDR2 FQGNSA. J lost 7 bases, V lost 1 base, and 8 bases had no gene match. The CDR3 consists of 16 residues. The CDR3 nucleotides read TGTGCCAGCAGCTTAGTCCCGGGAGGGCCCAACGGGGAGCTGTTTTTT. As protein: CASSLVPGGPNGELFF. Variable domain in full (rest from reference TRBV7-2 and TRBJ2-2): GAGVSQSPSNKVTEKGKDVELRCDPISGHTALYWYRQSLGQGLEFLIYFQGNSAPDKSGLPSDRFSAERTGGSVSTLTIQRTQQEDSAVYLCASSLVPGGPNGELFFGEGSRLTVL.

This clone was found a few times. The chain employs TRBV7-9 and TRBJ2-7; TRBD2 matches at 12 bases. The ends lost 4 bases at V and 6 bases at J; junction bases unmatched: 19. The CDR3 sequence is 19 residues long. The germline CDR1 and CDR2 sequences are SEHNR and FQNEAQ (reference sequence). CDR3 sequence reads: CASSCPGLAGLLGPCEQYF. The CDR3 region has the DNA TGTGCCAGCAGCTGTCCGGGACTAGCGGGTCTGCTTGGCCCCTGCGAGCAGTACTTC.

The chain has TRBV5-6 and TRBJ2-3, with 13 bases fitting TRBD2. Germline V gene sequence: CDR1 SGHDT, CDR2 YYEEEE. This CDR3 is 17 amino acids long. The V segment lost 1 base and the J segment 2 bases; nucleotides outside the gene matches: 4. CDR3 nucleotide sequence: TGTGCCAGCAGCTTGAGGGGACTAGCGGGGTCCACAGATACGCAGTATTTT. It translates to CASSLRGLAGSTDTQYF. The full variable domain, in which reference TRBV5-6 and TRBJ2-3 provide the parts outside the CDR3, is DAGVTQSPTHLIKTRGQQVTLRCSPKSGHDTVSWYQQALGQGPQFIFQYYEEEERQRGNFPDRFSGHQFPNYSSELNVNALLLGDSALYLCASSLRGLAGSTDTQYFGPGTRLTVL.

V and J are TRBV7-2 and TRBJ2-7; D unresolved. The ends were cut back, 5 bases at V and 0 bases at J, with 11 bases in the middle. Germline CDR1 SGHTA, CDR2 FQGNSA. This CDR3 spans 14 amino acids. The CDR3 DNA sequence: TGTGCCAGCAGCCCTGGGCCGAGCTCCTACGAGCAGTACTTC. It is translated as CASSPGPSSYEQYF. Filled out from reference TRBV7-2 and TRBJ2-7, the complete variable domain reads GAGVSQSPSNKVTEKGKDVELRCDPISGHTALYWYRQSLGQGLEFLIYFQGNSAPDKSGLPSDRFSAERTGGSVSTLTIQRTQQEDSAVYLCASSPGPSSYEQYFGPGTRLTVT.

The rearrangement joins TRBV5-4 to TRBJ2-7; maybe TRBD2 (6 bases). Trimming left V 4 bases short and J 7 bases short, with 18 bases between. The CDR3 runs to 14 residues. Germline V gene data show CDR1 as SGHNT and CDR2 as YYREEE (reference sequence). The CDR3 loop reads CASSPGTGATEQYF. Written as DNA, the CDR3 is TGTGCCAGCAGCCCGGGGACTGGGGCTACGGAGCAGTACTTC.

This rearrangement joins TRBV6-5 to TRBJ1-2; the D gene is possibly TRBD1 (5 bases). Germline CDR1 is MNHEY and CDR2 is SVGAGI. The V end was cut by 5 bases, the J end by 5 bases, with 9 bases between. This CDR3 has 12 amino acids. This CDR3 is CASSNDRYGYTF. For the CDR3, the DNA is TGTGCCAGCAGTAACGACAGATATGGCTACACCTTC.

The count of this clone is one. The chain recombines TRBV2 with TRBJ2-1; D is perhaps TRBD2 (5 bases). The CDR3 spans 14 residues. Germline loops: CDR1 SNHLY, CDR2 FYNNEI. Between the trimmed V and J ends, which lost 8 bases and 2 bases, there was a span of 13 bases. The CDR3 sequence: CASGGEGPYNEQFF. The CDR3 region has the DNA TGTGCCAGCGGAGGAGAGGGCCCCTACAATGAGCAGTTCTTC. The whole variable domain, remainder taken from reference TRBV2 and TRBJ2-1, is EPEVTQTPSHQVTQMGQEVILRCVPISNHLYFYWYRQILGQKVEFLVSFYNNEISEKSEIFDDQFSVERPDGSNFTLKIRSTKLEDSAMYFCASGGEGPYNEQFFGPGTRLTVL.

The chain joins TRBV19 to TRBJ2-5; 7 bases match TRBD2. The DNA end lines up better with TRBJ2-7; the J call may be wrong. The germline gives CDR1 LNHDA, CDR2 SQIVND (reference sequence). This CDR3 spans 13 amino acids. The CDR3 DNA sequence: TGTGCCAGTAGTGAGGAAGCGGGGTACGAGCAGTACTTC. Protein: CASSEEAGYEQYF.

This clone has a handful of counts. The junction and the germline gene differ at one end; a read error may be behind it. This chain uses TRBV6-5 with TRBJ2-6; 7 nucleotides agree with TRBD1. The CDR3 contains 16 residues. Looked up from germline, CDR1 is MNHEY and CDR2 is SVGAGI. Here the CDR3 DNA reads TGTGCCAGCAGTTACCCCCGTGGAACAGGGGCCAACGGCCTGACTTTC. Translated: CASSYPRGTGANGLTF.

The V gene is TRBV6-1, the J gene TRBJ2-1, with 9 bases that match TRBD2. The CDR3 consists of 15 residues. V lost 4 bases, J lost 4 bases, and 5 bases stayed unmatched. Germline V lookup: CDR1 MNHNS, CDR2 SASEGT. CDR3 region: CASSVAGAGYNEQFF. DNA of the CDR3: TGTGCCAGCAGTGTAGCGGGAGCGGGGTACAATGAGCAGTTCTTC.

This clone was detected once. The V gene is TRBV5-5, the J gene TRBJ2-7; possible D gene TRBD2, 5 bases. With 4 bases removed from V and 6 bases from J, the gap between germline ends came to 14 bases. This CDR3 is 13 amino acids long. In germline, CDR1 is SGHKS, CDR2 YYEKEE (reference sequence). CDR3 sequence reads: CASSPAGRSEQYF. In DNA form, the CDR3 reads TGTGCCAGCAGCCCGGCGGGCCGCTCCGAGCAGTACTTC.

The chain joins TRBV6-1 to TRBJ2-7; tentative D call: TRBD1 (6 bases). From germline, CDR1 is MNHNS and CDR2 SASEGT. The V end was cut by 8 bases, the J end by 2 bases, with 16 bases between. The CDR3 has 14 residues. CDR3 protein: CASRTGRGTYEQYF. The CDR3 DNA follows: TGTGCCAGCCGAACCGGCAGGGGAACCTACGAGCAGTACTTC.

The chain employs TRBV5-1 and TRBJ2-7, with D possibly TRBD1 on 6 matching bases. V lost 2 bases and J lost 3, with 12 bases in between. This CDR3 is 14 amino acids long. In germline, CDR1 is SGHRS, CDR2 YFSETQ. CDR3 sequence reads: CASSFNREGYEQYF. In DNA, the CDR3 is TGCGCCAGCAGCTTTAACAGGGAAGGCTACGAGCAGTACTTC.

The chain carries TRBV27 and TRBJ2-1, with a possible D match to TRBD1 (7 bases). Trimming shortened V by 7 bases and J by 7 bases, and 17 bases separated the two germline ends. The germline V gene has CDR1 MNHEY and CDR2 SMNVEV (reference sequence). The CDR3 consists of 14 residues. CDR3 residues: CASTRQTGRNEQFF. CDR3 nucleotides: TGTGCCAGCACCAGACAGACAGGGAGGAATGAGCAGTTCTTC.

The V call is TRBV5-6, the J call TRBJ2-1; no firm D call. Germline V gene data show CDR1 as SGHDT and CDR2 as YYEEEE. V was cut by 4 bases and J by 7 bases, with 9 bases left in between. The CDR3 runs 12 residues. The CDR3 DNA reads as TGTGCCAGCAGCCAACTCCCTAATGAGCAGTTCTTC. The encoded protein is CASSQLPNEQFF.

V and J are TRBV5-4 and TRBJ1-1; 7 bases are a match to TRBD1. The CDR3 runs to 15 residues. V trimming: 4 bases; J trimming: 2 bases; junction bases outside the gene matches: 8. CDR1 and CDR2 from the germline V gene are SGHNT and YYREEE (reference sequence). In nucleotides, the CDR3 is TGTGCCAGCAGCGACCCGGGACAGCTTAACACTGAAGCTTTCTTT. It translates to CASSDPGQLNTEAFF.

Notes on this clone: In the same sample, other DNA sequences code for this CDR3. This chain joins TRBV7-2 and TRBJ2-5, with 9 bases lining up with TRBD1. Germline lookup yields CDR1 SGHTA and CDR2 FQGNSA. J was trimmed by 5 bases and V by 5 bases; bases with no gene match: 3. The CDR3 has 13 residues. In DNA, the CDR3 is TGTGCCAGCAGCCCCGGGACAGGGGAGACCCAGTACTTC. Its translation is CASSPGTGETQYF. The full variable domain, with the rest looked up from reference TRBV7-2 and TRBJ2-5, is GAGVSQSPSNKVTEKGKDVELRCDPISGHTALYWYRQSLGQGLEFLIYFQGNSAPDKSGLPSDRFSAERTGGSVSTLTIQRTQQEDSAVYLCASSPGTGETQYFGPGTRLLVL.

The chain is built from TRBV12-5 and TRBJ2-1, with a tentative D call TRBD2 (6 bases). Trimming cost V 6 bases and J 6 bases, with 9 bases left between them. Germline V gene sequence: CDR1 LGHNT, CDR2 FRNRAP. This CDR3 region has 12 residues. CDR3 residues: CASGGDSNEQFF. The CDR3 bases are TGTGCTAGTGGAGGGGACTCCAATGAGCAGTTCTTC.

The V and J genes are TRBV7-8 and TRBJ1-3; 10 positions match TRBD1. CDR3 length: 15 residues. V shed 4 bases and J 0 bases; nucleotides not matched to a gene: 0. CDR1 is SGHVS and CDR2 is FQNEAQ in the germline V gene. This CDR3 reads CASSWDRGSGNTIYF. CDR3 DNA sequence: TGTGCCAGCAGCTGGGACAGGGGCTCTGGAAACACCATATATTTT.

The rearrangement uses TRBV11-3 and TRBJ2-7; D is perhaps TRBD1 (6 bases). The CDR3 contains 15 residues. Trimming removed 2 bases at V and 4 bases at J, with 15 bases between. From germline, CDR1 is SGHNT and CDR2 YENEEA. The CDR3 reads CASSLSWTAGYEQYF. CDR3 nucleotide sequence: TGTGCCAGCAGCTTATCTTGGACAGCCGGTTACGAGCAGTACTTC.

The chain has TRBV9 and TRBJ1-2, with a tentative D call TRBD1 (6 bases). The CDR3 has 16 residues. Germline values: CDR1 SGDLS, CDR2 YYNGEE. V shed 2 bases and J shed 6 bases, with 20 bases lying between them. CDR3 sequence: CASSVDRIEGWDGYTF. The CDR3 DNA reads TGTGCCAGCAGCGTCGACAGGATTGAAGGGTGGGATGGCTACACCTTC. The full variable domain, rest sourced from reference TRBV9 and TRBJ1-2, is DSGVTQTPKHLITATGQRVTLRCSPRSGDLSVYWYQQSLDQGLQFLIQYYNGEERAKGNILERFSAQQFPDLHSELNLSSLELGDSALYFCASSVDRIEGWDGYTFGSGTRLTVV.

The V and J genes are TRBV9 and TRBJ2-7; 10 bases are a match to TRBD2. After removal of 4 bases from V and 5 bases from J, the junction contained 3 bases not matched to a gene. CDR1 is SGDLS and CDR2 is YYNGEE in the germline V gene. The CDR3 is 13 residues long. CDR3 nucleotides: TGTGCCAGCAGCCCCCTAGCGGGAGACGAGCAGTACTTC. Residues: CASSPLAGDEQYF.

The chain links TRBV19 to TRBJ1-2; D is perhaps TRBD1 (6 bases). The CDR3 has 14 residues. The V gene's germline CDR1 is LNHDA and CDR2 SQIVND (reference sequence). V lost 3 bases and J lost 8, with 16 bases in between. The CDR3 spells CASSILLQGRGYTF. The CDR3 region has the DNA TGTGCCAGTAGTATCCTCTTACAGGGACGCGGCTACACCTTC. Full variable domain (outside the CDR3, taken from reference TRBV19 and TRBJ1-2): DGGITQSPKYLFRKEGQNVTLSCEQNLNHDAMYWYRQDPGQGLRLIYYSQIVNDFQKGDIAEGYSVSREKKESFPLTVTSAQKNPTAFYLCASSILLQGRGYTFGSGTRLTVV.

This clone was counted a single time. The V and J genes are TRBV15 and TRBJ2-5; 7 nucleotides agree with TRBD1. Germline loops: CDR1 LNHNV, CDR2 YYDKDF (reference sequence). The CDR3 spans 15 residues. V trimming: 1 base; J trimming: 1 base; junction bases outside the gene matches: 3. The chain's CDR3 is CATSRGQGLQETQYF. For the CDR3, the DNA is TGTGCCACCAGCAGAGGACAGGGTCTCCAAGAGACCCAGTACTTC.

The gene calls are TRBV27 and TRBJ1-5, with 9 bases identical to TRBD1. After removal of 6 bases from V and 6 bases from J, the junction contained 6 bases not matched to a gene. Germline-derived CDR1 and CDR2 are MNHEY and SMNVEV (reference sequence). This CDR3 is 14 amino acids long. CDR3 in DNA: TGTGCCAGCAGCGTACAGGGGGCGGGTCAGCCCCAGCATTTT. This sequence encodes CASSVQGAGQPQHF.

CDR3 DNA sequence: TGTGCCAGCACCCCTTACAGGGGGGATACGCAGTATTTT. This sequence encodes CASTPYRGDTQYF. The chain is built from TRBV2 and TRBJ2-3, with TRBD1 identical over 8 bases. V lost 7 bases to trimming and J lost 6 bases; unmatched junction nucleotides: 6. The CDR3 spans 13 residues. Germline CDR1 and CDR2: SNHLY and FYNNEI.